This TCR beta chain was obtained from a study of blood T cell repertoires in COVID-19 (TCRdb year 2020). The study in broad terms: Collaborator samples came from the United States, Italy and Spain and covered acute and convalescent phases of COVID-19. Subjects who had been exposed to COVID-19, were actively infected with it, or had recovered from it provided the deeply sampled blood TCRbeta repertoires that made up the dataset. Samples came from the ongoing ImmuneRACE study (first 160 participants) plus 1,254 subjects from 6 global collaborators. HLA class I and class II types, where available, came from metadata supplied by the sample provider rather than from assay-based typing. A freely available public database, intended as a resource for researchers studying the immune response to SARS-CoV-2, is where the repertoires were released. The material from the prospective study consisted of cDNA or gDNA derived from T cells, B-cell-depleted T cells, or PBMCs. The sample metadata nearly always contained a de-identified subject ID, COVID-19 status, age in years and sex.

This clone was observed a handful of times. The antigen it recognizes is unknown. No much larger clone is present one base from it, and per-base qualities are unavailable. What the study reported, not specific to this receptor: The amount of clinical and demographic metadata varied by source and participant and was provided uncurated.

The immunoSEQ Assay, a bias-controlled multiplex PCR, was used to amplify TCRbeta CDR3 regions from genomic DNA. In the paper's pipeline: Nucleated cell counts per sample were estimated from amplification of reference gene primers within the assay. Sequence reads were collapsed and filtered to measure the absolute abundance of every unique TCRbeta CDR3 rearrangement. Productive Simpson clonality was computed per sample as the square root of Simpson's diversity index over productive rearrangements. In its TCRdb copy, this immuneACCESS table keeps in-frame sequences only and misses some clones. Where compared with another copy, unresolved V genes explain less than half of these, and the others have no known cause. The D gene and trimming were derived from the DNA, and the V and J assignments and clone size from that table. The sample includes about 230,000 clones, with about 80% observed a single time. The ten largest make up approximately 4.8% of the sample.

Whole blood was collected in K2EDTA tubes by collaborating institutions according to the institutions' own protocols. For TCRbeta analysis, collaborators shipped samples in one of three forms: frozen whole blood, isolated PBMCs, or DNA extracted from either of those sample types. The CDR3 has 15 amino acids, counting the end cysteine and phenylalanine. Left in the record is the CDR3 DNA by itself, 45 bases read in frame from the first base. Trimming accounts for 4 bases at V and 7 bases at J, while the number of junction bases matched to no gene is 5. CDR1 and CDR2 (SEHNR, FQNEAQ) derive from the germline V gene (reference sequence).

The rearranged segments are TRBV7-9 and TRBJ1-4, with 11 middle bases fitting TRBD1. Sequenced sample: peripheral blood. The receptor's source is a man aged 50 to 60 with active or convalescent COVID-19. The CDR3 sequence is CASSYSGTGGEKLFF. The nucleotide sequence reads TGTGCCAGCAGCTACTCCGGGACAGGGGGTGAAAAACTGTTTTTT.